The entry below gives a single TCR beta chain sequence along with its context. TCRdb itself ran the reads through MiXCR, one entry per CDR3 protein. The sample has roughly 250,000 distinct CDR3 sequences, roughly 22% seen once. The source of the sample is a study of T cell repertoires in cytomegalovirus infection. Across the study: Signatures in public TCR beta sequences pointed to both CMV infection and matching HLA type.

Sequencing was performed on CD8+ T cells from PBMCs. The TCR sequence derives from a human donor in good health (CMV status not recorded). Some clones in this sample may be carry-over from other donors' samples.

DNA for the CDR3: TGTGCCAGTAGTATATTTTGGTGGTTAGCGGACGACAATGAGCAGTTCTTC. Amino acid sequence: CASSIFWWLADDNEQFF. This chain uses TRBV19 with TRBJ2-1; perhaps TRBD2 as D (6 bases). The CDR3 is made up of 17 amino acids. The ends were cut back, 2 bases at V and 5 bases at J, with 19 bases in the middle. CDR1 and CDR2 (germline): LNHDA, SQIVND (reference sequence).